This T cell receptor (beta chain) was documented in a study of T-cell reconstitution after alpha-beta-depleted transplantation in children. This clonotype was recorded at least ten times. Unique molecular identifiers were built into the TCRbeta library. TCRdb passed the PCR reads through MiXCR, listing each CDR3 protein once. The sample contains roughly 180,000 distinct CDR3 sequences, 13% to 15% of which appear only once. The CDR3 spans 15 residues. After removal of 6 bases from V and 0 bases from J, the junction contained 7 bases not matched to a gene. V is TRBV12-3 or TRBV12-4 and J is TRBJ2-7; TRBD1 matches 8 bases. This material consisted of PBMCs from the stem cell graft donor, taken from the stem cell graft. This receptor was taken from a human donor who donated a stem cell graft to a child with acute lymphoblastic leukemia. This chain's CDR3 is CASSSGQGLSYEQYF. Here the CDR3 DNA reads TGTGCCAGCAGCTCTGGACAGGGACTCTCCTACGAGCAGTACTTC.